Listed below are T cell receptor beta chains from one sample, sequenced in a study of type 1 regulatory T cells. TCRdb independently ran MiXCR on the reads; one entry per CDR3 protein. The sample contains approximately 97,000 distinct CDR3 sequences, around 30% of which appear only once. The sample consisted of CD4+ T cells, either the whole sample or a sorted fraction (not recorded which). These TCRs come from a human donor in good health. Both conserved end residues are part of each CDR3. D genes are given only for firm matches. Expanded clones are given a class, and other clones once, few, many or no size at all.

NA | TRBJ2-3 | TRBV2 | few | CASSVITDTQYF | TGTGCCAGCAGTGTAATCACAGATACGCAGTATTTT
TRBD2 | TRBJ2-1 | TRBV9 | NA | CASSVRAGGGWSEQFF | TGTGCCAGCAGCGTAAGGGCGGGAGGAGGTTGGAGTGAGCAGTTCTTC
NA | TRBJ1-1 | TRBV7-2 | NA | CASSPGMNTEVFF | TGTGCCAGCAGTCCAGGGATGAACACTGAAGTTTTCTTT
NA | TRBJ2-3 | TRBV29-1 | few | CSTRTASSDTQYF | TGCAGCACCCGGACAGCCTCGTCAGATACGCAGTATTTT
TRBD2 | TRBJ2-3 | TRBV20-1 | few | CSARDKRLAESSTDTQYF | TGCAGTGCTAGAGATAAACGACTAGCGGAATCTAGCACAGATACGCAGTATTTT
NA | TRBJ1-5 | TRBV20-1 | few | CSARDFRGNWEFNQPQHF | TGCAGTGCTAGAGATTTTCGGGGGAACTGGGAATTCAATCAGCCCCAGCATTTT
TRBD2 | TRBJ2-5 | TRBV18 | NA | CASSPSLAGDNPQETQYF | TGTGCCAGCTCACCTTCACTAGCGGGAGACAACCCCCAGGAGACCCAGTACTTC
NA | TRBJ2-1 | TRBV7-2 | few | CASSSPAASSYNEQFF | TGTGCCAGCAGCTCCCCGGCCGCCAGCTCCTACAATGAGCAGTTCTTC
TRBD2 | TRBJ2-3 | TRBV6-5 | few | CASRNAGGGTDTQYF | TGTGCCAGCAGAAACGCGGGAGGCGGCACAGATACGCAGTATTTT
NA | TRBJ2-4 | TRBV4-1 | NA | CASSPIPRGANNIQYF | TGCGCCAGCAGCCCCATCCCCAGGGGGGCCAATAACATTCAGTACTTC
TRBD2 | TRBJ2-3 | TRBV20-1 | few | CSAQPSGRATDTQYF | TGCAGTGCTCAACCGAGCGGGAGGGCCACAGATACGCAGTATTTT
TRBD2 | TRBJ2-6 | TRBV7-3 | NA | CACSASGRAAGANVLTF | TGTGCCTGCAGCGCCAGCGGGAGGGCCGCTGGGGCCAACGTCCTGACTTTC
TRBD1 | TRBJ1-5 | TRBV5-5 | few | CASSRTGNGNQPQHF | TGTGCCAGCAGCCGGACAGGGAATGGCAATCAGCCCCAGCATTTT
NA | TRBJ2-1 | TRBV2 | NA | CASSGFYNEQFF | TGTGCCAGCAGTGGTTTTTACAATGAGCAGTTCTTC
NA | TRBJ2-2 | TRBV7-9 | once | CASLVSNTGGLFF | TGTGCCAGCTTGGTTAGTAACACCGGGGGGCTGTTTTTT
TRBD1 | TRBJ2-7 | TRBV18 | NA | CASSPDRVAYEQYF | TGTGCCAGCTCACCAGACAGGGTCGCCTACGAGCAGTACTTC
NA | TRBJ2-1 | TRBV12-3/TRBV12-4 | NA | CASSLVGGNNEQFF | TGTGCCAGCAGTTTAGTTGGGGGTAACAATGAGCAGTTCTTC
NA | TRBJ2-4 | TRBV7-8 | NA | CASSLSRDENIQYF | TGTGCCAGCAGCTTATCCCGGGACGAAAACATTCAGTACTTC
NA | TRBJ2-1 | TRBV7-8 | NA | CASSSAGQFNNEQFF | TGTGCCAGCAGCTCGGCGGGACAGTTTAACAATGAGCAGTTCTTC
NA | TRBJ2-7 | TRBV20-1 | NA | CSARGHLEQYF | TGCAGTGCTAGGGGGCATCTCGAGCAGTACTTC
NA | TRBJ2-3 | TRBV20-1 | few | CSAAHTGTDTQYF | TGCAGTGCCGCCCATACGGGGACAGATACGCAGTATTTT
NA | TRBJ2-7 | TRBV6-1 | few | CASSEVLGRVEQYF | TGTGCCAGCAGTGAAGTCCTAGGCCGTGTCGAGCAGTACTTC
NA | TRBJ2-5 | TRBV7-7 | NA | CASSRQGMQETQYF | TGTGCCAGCAGCCGTCAGGGGATGCAAGAGACCCAGTACTTC
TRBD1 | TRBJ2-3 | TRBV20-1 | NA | CSASLPGQGVHDTQYF | TGCAGTGCTAGCTTACCGGGACAGGGGGTACATGATACGCAGTATTTT
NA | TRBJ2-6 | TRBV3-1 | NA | CASSQELTVTSGANVLTF | TGTGCCAGCAGCCAAGAGCTAACAGTAACCTCTGGGGCCAACGTCCTGACTTTC
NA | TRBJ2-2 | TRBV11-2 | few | CASSKIWDTGELFF | TGTGCCAGCAGCAAAATTTGGGACACCGGGGAGCTGTTTTTT
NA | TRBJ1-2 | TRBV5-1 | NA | CASSLVRGADYGYTF | TGCGCCAGCAGCTTGGTCCGGGGGGCGGACTATGGCTACACCTTC
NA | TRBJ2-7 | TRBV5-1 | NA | CASSLLGVYEQYF | TGCGCCAGCAGCTTACTAGGGGTCTACGAGCAGTACTTC
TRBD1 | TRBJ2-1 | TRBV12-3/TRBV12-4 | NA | CASSSDWGTASNEQFF | TGTGCCAGCAGCTCAGACTGGGGGACAGCCTCGAATGAGCAGTTCTTC
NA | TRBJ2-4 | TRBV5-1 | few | CASSPSWQGAKNIQYF | TGCGCCAGCAGCCCGTCGTGGCAGGGGGCCAAAAACATTCAGTACTTC
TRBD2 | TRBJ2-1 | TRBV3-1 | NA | CASGQLAGDNEQFF | TGTGCCAGCGGCCAACTAGCGGGAGACAATGAGCAGTTCTTC
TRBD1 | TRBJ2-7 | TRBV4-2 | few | CASSPEKFSGQAYEQYF | TGTGCCAGCAGCCCAGAGAAGTTTTCGGGACAGGCCTACGAGCAGTACTTC
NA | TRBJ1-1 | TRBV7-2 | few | CASSSPHGVRVNTEAFF | TGTGCCAGCAGCTCGCCCCACGGGGTAAGGGTGAACACTGAAGCTTTCTTT
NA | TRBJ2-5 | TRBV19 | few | CASSILGTQYF | TGTGCCAGTAGTATCCTGGGGACCCAGTACTTC
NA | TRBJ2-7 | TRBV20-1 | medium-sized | CSASDIGYEQYF | TGCAGTGCTAGCGACATTGGCTACGAGCAGTACTTC
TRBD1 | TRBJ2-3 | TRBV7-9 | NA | CASSVQGAASTDTQYF | TGTGCCAGCAGCGTACAGGGGGCGGCTAGCACAGATACGCAGTATTTT
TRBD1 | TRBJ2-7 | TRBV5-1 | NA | CASRLRSGGEDEQYF | TGCGCCAGCAGACTGAGGTCAGGGGGTGAGGACGAGCAGTACTTC
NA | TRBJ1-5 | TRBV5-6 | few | CASSLASPGAHQPQHF | TGTGCCAGCAGCTTGGCCTCGCCAGGGGCGCATCAGCCCCAGCATTTT
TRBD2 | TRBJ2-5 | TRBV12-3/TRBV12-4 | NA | CASTGGSLQETQYF | TGTGCCAGCACCGGGGGGTCCCTACAAGAGACCCAGTACTTC
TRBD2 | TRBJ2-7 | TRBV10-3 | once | CAISDWTSGSEQYF | TGTGCCATCAGTGATTGGACTAGCGGAAGCGAGCAGTACTTC
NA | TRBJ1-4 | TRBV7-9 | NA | CASSTKGGATNEKLFF | TGTGCCAGCAGCACGAAAGGGGGGGCAACTAATGAAAAACTGTTTTTT
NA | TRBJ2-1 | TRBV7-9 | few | CASRTSGGLRNEQFF | TGTGCCAGCAGGACCTCCGGGGGGCTACGGAATGAGCAGTTCTTC
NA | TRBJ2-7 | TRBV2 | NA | CASSTPFGGGYYEQYF | TGTGCCAGTAGTACTCCGTTCGGGGGTGGTTACTACGAGCAGTACTTC
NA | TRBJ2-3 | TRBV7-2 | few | CASSIQDSADTQYF | TGTGCCAGCAGCATTCAGGACAGTGCAGATACGCAGTATTTT
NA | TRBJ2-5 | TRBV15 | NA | CATSRDPSSSGETQYF | TGTGCCACCAGCAGAGATCCCAGCTCCTCGGGGGAGACCCAGTACTTC
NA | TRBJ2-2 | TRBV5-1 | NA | CASSFGTGELFF | TGCGCCAGCAGCTTCGGCACCGGGGAGCTGTTTTTT
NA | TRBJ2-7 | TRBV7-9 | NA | CASNYGGHEQYF | TGTGCCAGCAACTATGGAGGGCACGAGCAGTACTTC
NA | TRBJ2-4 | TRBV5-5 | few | CASTEQNIQYF | TGTGCCAGCACCGAACAGAACATTCAGTACTTC
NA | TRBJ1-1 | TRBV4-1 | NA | CASSPGQNPFENTEAFF | TGCGCCAGCAGCCCTGGACAGAACCCTTTTGAAAACACTGAAGCTTTCTTT